The source of this T cell receptor beta chain is a study of monozygotic twins with cystic fibrosis. Broader study findings: The repertoire was suggested to be naive-dominated, clonality median roughly 0.0093. In 13 of 16 pairs, V gene usage was closest to the co-twin's.

Clones were read by immunoSEQ multiplex PCR, and TCRdb kept only the in-frame ones, dropping some. Of around 30,000 clones detected, roughly 90% appear once; the ten largest clones hold under 1%. This clone was found once. Its antigen is still unknown. The CDR3 extends over 17 amino acids. V shed 4 bases and J shed 0 bases, with 19 bases lying between them. Germline V lookup: CDR1 SGHRS, CDR2 YFSETQ. Sequencing used blood. The clonotype comes from a girl aged 2 to 9 with cystic fibrosis. The rearrangement links TRBV5-1 to TRBJ1-1, with a possible D match to TRBD1 (5 bases). The CDR3 nucleotides read TGCGCCAGCAGCGCGGGACCAACCACCGCAATGAACACTGAAGCTTTCTTT. This translates into CASSAGPTTAMNTEAFF.